The rows below give T cell receptor beta chains drawn from one sample of a study of cytomegalovirus exposure and HLA in healthy donors. Clones were sequenced by immunoSEQ multiplex PCR, and TCRdb holds only the in-frame ones, with some missing. Here the sample spans about 360,000 clones, roughly 85% being singletons. The sequenced material came from PBMCs. The receptors shown here come from a woman between 18 and 29 years old in good health and CMV-seronegative. Each CDR3 is given with its conserved first and last residue. D genes are given only for firm matches. Not every row has a clone size; where given, it reads once, few, many or a size class.

>TRBV9|.|.|TRBJ2-7
TGTGCCAGCGCGGCAGGGGGCGGGGGCAAGTCCTACGAGCAGTACTTC
CASAAGGGGKSYEQYF
>TRBV4-2|.|.|TRBJ1-6
TGTGCCAGCAGCCAGGGAGGGAGCTCCTATAATTCACCCCTCCACTTT
CASSQGGSSYNSPLHF
>TRBV6-1|.|.|TRBJ1-4
TGTGCCAGCAGGGCAGGGCTTTTAACTAATGAAAAACTGTTTTTT
CASRAGLLTNEKLFF
>TRBV6-1|.|.|TRBJ1-5
TGTGCCAGCAGTGGACGATGGGACTCTCGGGATGGCAATCAGCCCCAGCATTTT
CASSGRWDSRDGNQPQHF
>TRBV30|.|.|TRBJ1-5
TGTGCCTGGAGATTCCCGGGGGGGGTTAATCAGCCCCAGCATTTT
CAWRFPGGVNQPQHF
>TRBV6-1|.|TRBD1|TRBJ2-7
TGTGCCAGCAGTGGACGCAGGGGGAAAAGCTCCTACGAGCAGTACTTC
CASSGRRGKSSYEQYF
>TRBV2|.|TRBD1|TRBJ1-5
TGTGCCAGCAGGCCCGGACAGGGTGGTCAGCCCCAGCATTTT
CASRPGQGGQPQHF
>TRBV7-6|.|.|TRBJ2-7
TGTGCCAGCAGCCGTTCAATCGGGACACTCTCCTACGAGCAGTACTTC
CASSRSIGTLSYEQYF
>TRBV5-4|.|TRBD1|TRBJ2-7
TGTGCCAGCGCTCTGGGACAGGGCAACGAGCAGTACTTC
CASALGQGNEQYF
>TRBV16|once|.|TRBJ1-6
TGTGCCAGCAGCCCTTCTCCGGGGGGGCACGGGAATTCACCCCTCCACTTT
CASSPSPGGHGNSPLHF
>TRBV28|.|TRBD2|TRBJ2-1
TGTGCCACCACTCGCGGGGGAAGCTCCTACAATGAGCAGTTCTTC
CATTRGGSSYNEQFF
>TRBV18|.|TRBD1|TRBJ2-7
TGTGCCAGCTCATCCTGGGACAGTTCCTACGAGCAGTACTTC
CASSSWDSSYEQYF
>TRBV14|.|TRBD1|TRBJ1-6
TGTGCCAGCAGCCAACGACAGGGGCGGCGGTTTAATTCACCCCTCCACTTT
CASSQRQGRRFNSPLHF
>TRBV6-5|.|TRBD1|TRBJ1-1
TGTGCCAGCAGTTACGCGGCAGGGGGCGCGGGGACTGAAGCTTTCTTT
CASSYAAGGAGTEAFF
>TRBV29-1|.|.|TRBJ1-2
TGCAGCGTTGTGACAGGATTAAACTATGGCTACACCTTC
CSVVTGLNYGYTF
>TRBV18|.|.|TRBJ2-2
TGTGCCAGCTCAACTTACAGCGGGGAGCTGTTTTTT
CASSTYSGELFF
>TRBV19|.|.|TRBJ2-6
TGTGCCAGTACCCCGGACAGACAATACTCTGGGGCCAACGTCCTGACTTTC
CASTPDRQYSGANVLTF
>TRBV27|.|.|TRBJ2-7
TGTGCCAGCAGTACACAGGGAACTGGAAGCGAGCAGTACTTC
CASSTQGTGSEQYF
>TRBV27|.|.|TRBJ2-2
TGTGCCAGCAGCCTTCGGGCAGGGACGAACACCGGGGAGCTGTTTTTT
CASSLRAGTNTGELFF
>TRBV19|once|TRBD1|TRBJ2-3
TGTGCCAGTAGGGCGACAGGGAGCACAGATACGCAGTATTTT
CASRATGSTDTQYF
>TRBV4-1|.|TRBD2|TRBJ2-5
TGCGCCAGCGGAATTCCGGGGGGACGGCACCAAGAGACCCAGTACTTC
CASGIPGGRHQETQYF
>TRBV30|.|.|TRBJ2-7
TGTGCCTGGAGTGTAGGGGGAGCTCTGTACGAGCAGTACTTC
CAWSVGGALYEQYF
>TRBV28|.|.|TRBJ2-3
TGTGCCAGCCGCTTCGGTAGCACAGATACGCAGTATTTT
CASRFGSTDTQYF
>TRBV6-1|.|TRBD2|TRBJ2-5
TGTGCCAGCAGTGAAGGAAGTGGGTGGATTTTAGCGGGGGAAGAGACCCAGTACTTC
CASSEGSGWILAGEETQYF
>TRBV6-1|once|.|TRBJ1-3
TGTGCCAGCCAACCGGGGGACCCGGCGGGAAACACCATATATTTT
CASQPGDPAGNTIYF
>TRBV25-1|.|.|TRBJ2-1
TGTGCCAGCAGTGAAGGTAGCAGGGTAAATGAGCAGTTCTTC
CASSEGSRVNEQFF
>TRBV27|.|.|TRBJ2-3
TGTGCCAGCGGTAGACAGGTCGGCACAGATACGCAGTATTTT
CASGRQVGTDTQYF
>TRBV19|.|TRBD1|TRBJ1-5
TGTGCCAGTAGCCTCGGACAGGGCAGCAATCAGCCCCAGCATTTT
CASSLGQGSNQPQHF
>TRBV30|.|.|TRBJ1-5
TGTGCTTGCGATTCGGGCAATCAGCCCCAGCATTTT
CACDSGNQPQHF
>TRBV27|few|.|TRBJ2-7
TGTGCCAGTCTAGTGCGGGGTAGCTACGAGCAGTACTTC
CASLVRGSYEQYF
>TRBV7-6|.|TRBD2|TRBJ2-1
TGTGCCAGCAGCCCTAAGCGCGGGGGGAGCTCCTACAATGAGCAGTTCTTC
CASSPKRGGSSYNEQFF
>TRBV28|.|.|TRBJ1-2
TGTGCCAGCAGTCCCGGGACTCTCGCCCTCTATGGCTACACCTTC
CASSPGTLALYGYTF
>TRBV6-5|.|.|TRBJ2-7
TGTGCCAGCAGTTACGGGGGCGGGGGTAGGGAGCAGTACTTC
CASSYGGGGREQYF
>TRBV5-1|.|TRBD1|TRBJ2-7
TGCGCCAGCAGCCTCCCCCGACAGGGTAGCTCCTACGAGCAGTACTTC
CASSLPRQGSSYEQYF
>TRBV27|.|.|TRBJ2-1
TGTGCCAGCAGTTTTCTCGGCTACAATGAGCAGTTCTTC
CASSFLGYNEQFF
>TRBV4-1|once|TRBD2|TRBJ2-3
TGCGCCAGCAGCTATACCCTAGCGGGGGGGACGGATACGCAGTATTTT
CASSYTLAGGTDTQYF
>TRBV27|.|.|TRBJ2-3
TGTGCCAGCAGTTTATCGCCACTAGATACGCAGTATTTT
CASSLSPLDTQYF
>TRBV7-2|few|.|TRBJ2-7
TGTGCCAGTAGCGGCGGGTCCACCTACGAGCAGTACTTC
CASSGGSTYEQYF
>TRBV4-1|.|.|TRBJ2-1
TGCGCCAGCAGCCCTACCAGACAAGAGCAGTTCTTC
CASSPTRQEQFF
>TRBV4-1|.|TRBD1|TRBJ1-4
TGCGCCAGCAGCCCCGGAGCGGGACAGGGCGATGAAAAACTGTTTTTT
CASSPGAGQGDEKLFF
>TRBV5-4|once|TRBD2|TRBJ2-7
TGTGCCAGCAGCTTGGCAGCGACTAGCGGGAAGAGGGAGCAGTACTTC
CASSLAATSGKREQYF
>TRBV6-1|.|.|TRBJ1-2
TGTGCCAGCAGTGAAGCTTTACAGGTCCTAATCTATGGCTACACCTTC
CASSEALQVLIYGYTF
>TRBV27|.|.|TRBJ1-5
TGTGCCAGCAGCAGAAATGGACAGAACAATCAGCCCCAGCATTTT
CASSRNGQNNQPQHF
>TRBV5-6|.|.|TRBJ2-5
TGTGCCAGCAGCCTAGGTGATAAACAAGAGGCCCAGTACTTC
CASSLGDKQEAQYF
>TRBV27|.|TRBD2|TRBJ2-1
TGTGCCAGCAGCTTAGCGGGAGGGCTGTACAATGAGCAGTTCTTC
CASSLAGGLYNEQFF
>TRBV28|.|.|TRBJ1-1
TGTGCCAGCAGTTCCGCGGGCGCAAGTGAGGGTGAAGCTTTCTTT
CASSSAGASEGEAFF
>TRBV6-6|.|.|TRBJ1-2
TGTGCCAGCAGTTCGGCGGGACCGGATGGCTACACCTTC
CASSSAGPDGYTF
>TRBV6-4|.|.|TRBJ2-7
TGTGCCAGCAGTGTCGAGGGAGGAGCACCCTACGAGCAGTACTTC
CASSVEGGAPYEQYF
>TRBV18|.|TRBD1|TRBJ1-2
TGTGCCAGCTCACCCGGGACAGCGGTGGGCTACACCTTC
CASSPGTAVGYTF
>TRBV27|.|.|TRBJ2-7
TGTGCCAGCAGTTTAACAGGGTTCGAGCAGTACTTC
CASSLTGFEQYF
>TRBV28|.|.|TRBJ2-7
TGTGCCAGCCAAGTCGCGGACAAGGGCTACGAGCAGTACTTC
CASQVADKGYEQYF
>TRBV7-9|.|.|TRBJ2-5
TGTGCCAGCAGCTTAGGACACGCACAAGAGACCCAGTACTTC
CASSLGHAQETQYF
>TRBV10-1|.|TRBD1|TRBJ2-7
TGCGCCAGCAGTGACTACGGGACAGGGTTTGGCGAGCAGTACTTC
CASSDYGTGFGEQYF
>TRBV20-1|few|.|TRBJ2-5
TGCAGGGGCTCCCAAGAGACCCAGTACTTC
CRGSQETQYF
>TRBV5-5|once|.|TRBJ1-1
TGTGCCAGCACCCTCGTCGGGGGGAGGGAAGCTTTCTTT
CASTLVGGREAFF